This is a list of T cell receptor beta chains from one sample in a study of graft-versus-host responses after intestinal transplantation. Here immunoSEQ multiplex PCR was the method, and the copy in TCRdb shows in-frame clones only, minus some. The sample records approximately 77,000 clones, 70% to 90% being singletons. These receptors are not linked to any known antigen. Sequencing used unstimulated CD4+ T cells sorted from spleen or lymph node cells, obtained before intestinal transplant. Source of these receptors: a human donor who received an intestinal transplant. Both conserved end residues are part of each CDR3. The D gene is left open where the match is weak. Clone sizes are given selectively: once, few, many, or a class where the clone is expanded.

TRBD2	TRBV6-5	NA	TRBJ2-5	CASKYRLADGETQYF	TGTGCCAGCAAATATAGACTAGCGGACGGAGAGACCCAGTACTTC
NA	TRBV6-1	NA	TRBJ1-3	CASSEQGSGNTIYF	TGTGCCAGCAGTGAACAGGGTTCTGGAAACACCATATATTTT
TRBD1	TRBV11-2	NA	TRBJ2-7	CASSRGQAYEQYF	TGTGCCAGCAGCAGGGGACAGGCCTACGAGCAGTACTTC
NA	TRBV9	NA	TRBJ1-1	CASSVGGRTEAFF	TGTGCCAGCAGCGTAGGGGGGAGGACTGAAGCTTTCTTT
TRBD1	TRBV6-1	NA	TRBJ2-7	CASIEITGAYEQYF	TGTGCCAGCATTGAAATTACAGGGGCCTACGAGCAGTACTTC
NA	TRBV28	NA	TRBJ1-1	CAIRSGTPGTEAFF	TGTGCCATTCGTTCCGGGACACCCGGCACTGAAGCTTTCTTT
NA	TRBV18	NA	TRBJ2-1	CASSPPNREHEQFF	TGTGCCAGCTCACCACCGAACCGGGAGCATGAGCAGTTCTTC
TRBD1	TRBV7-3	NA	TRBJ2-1	CASSLGQGAINEQFF	TGTGCCAGCAGCTTAGGACAGGGGGCTATAAATGAGCAGTTCTTC
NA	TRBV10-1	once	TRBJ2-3	CASSEGSFTDTQYF	TGCGCCAGCAGTGAGGGGAGTTTCACAGATACGCAGTATTTT
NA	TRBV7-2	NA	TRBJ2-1	CASSLATSSSYNEQFF	TGTGCCAGCAGCTTAGCTACCTCTAGCTCCTACAATGAGCAGTTCTTC
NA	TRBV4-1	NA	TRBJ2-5	CASSPDKQGGETQYF	TGCGCCAGCAGCCCCGACAAGCAGGGTGGAGAGACCCAGTACTTC
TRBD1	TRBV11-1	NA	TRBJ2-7	CASSPRQGAYEQYF	TGTGCCAGCAGCCCCAGACAGGGAGCCTACGAGCAGTACTTC
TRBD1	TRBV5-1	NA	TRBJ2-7	CASSLETGAGYEQYF	TGCGCCAGCAGCTTGGAGACAGGGGCTGGCTACGAGCAGTACTTC
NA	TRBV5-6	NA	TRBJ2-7	CASSLAVGTSSYEQYF	TGTGCCAGCAGCTTGGCTGTGGGGACATCAAGCTACGAGCAGTACTTC
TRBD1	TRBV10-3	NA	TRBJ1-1	CAISGGPGGVSEAFF	TGTGCCATCAGTGGGGGGCCAGGGGGTGTCTCTGAAGCTTTCTTT
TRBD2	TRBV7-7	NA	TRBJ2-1	CASSLREGAGNEQFF	TGTGCTAGCAGCTTGAGGGAGGGAGCAGGGAATGAGCAGTTCTTC
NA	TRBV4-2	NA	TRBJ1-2	CASSTQSGTPRGYTF	TGTGCCAGCAGCACCCAATCCGGGACACCGCGGGGCTACACCTTC
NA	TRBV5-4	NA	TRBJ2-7	CASSFGRGATYEQYF	TGTGCCAGCAGCTTTGGCAGGGGCGCAACCTACGAGCAGTACTTC
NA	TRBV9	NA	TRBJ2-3	CASSVGFGGADTQYF	TGTGCCAGCAGCGTAGGTTTCGGAGGGGCGGATACGCAGTATTTT
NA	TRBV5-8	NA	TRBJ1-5	CASSLLHSSNQPQHF	TGTGCCAGCAGCTTGTTGCATAGTAGCAATCAGCCCCAGCATTTT
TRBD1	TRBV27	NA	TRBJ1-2	CASCPQGAERYGYTF	TGTGCCAGCTGTCCACAGGGGGCGGAGAGGTATGGCTACACCTTC
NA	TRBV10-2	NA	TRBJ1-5	CASSKDSGWGGNQPQHF	TGCGCCAGCAGCAAGGACTCTGGTTGGGGTGGCAATCAGCCCCAGCATTTT
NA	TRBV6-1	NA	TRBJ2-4	CASSDGTLIAKNIQYF	TGTGCCAGCAGTGATGGGACACTGATAGCCAAAAACATTCAGTACTTC
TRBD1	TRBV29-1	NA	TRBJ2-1	CSVRLGQSTYNEQFF	TGCAGCGTTCGGCTGGGACAGTCCACCTACAATGAGCAGTTCTTC
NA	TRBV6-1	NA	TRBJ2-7	CASSRDISYEQYF	TGTGCCAGCAGTCGGGACATATCCTACGAGCAGTACTTC
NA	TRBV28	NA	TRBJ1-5	CASSFTGNQPQHF	TGTGCCAGCAGTTTCACAGGCAATCAGCCCCAGCATTTT
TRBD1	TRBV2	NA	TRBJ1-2	CASTGTGRIDGYTF	TGTGCCAGCACGGGGACAGGGAGGATCGATGGCTACACCTTC
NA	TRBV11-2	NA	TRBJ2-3	CASSLGSTASTDTQYF	TGTGCCAGCAGCTTAGGGTCGACAGCCAGCACAGATACGCAGTATTTT
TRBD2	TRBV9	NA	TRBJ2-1	CASSVELAGAGEQFF	TGTGCCAGCAGCGTAGAACTAGCGGGAGCAGGGGAGCAGTTCTTC
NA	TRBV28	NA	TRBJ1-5	CASSLREANQPQHF	TGTGCCAGCAGTTTAAGAGAAGCAAATCAGCCCCAGCATTTT
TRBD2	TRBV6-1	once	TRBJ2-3	CASSEREGPYTQYF	TGTGCCAGCAGTGAGCGGGAGGGTCCGTATACGCAGTATTTT
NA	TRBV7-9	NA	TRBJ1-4	CASSFGGKGEKLFF	TGTGCCAGCAGCTTCGGGGGGAAGGGAGAAAAACTGTTTTTT
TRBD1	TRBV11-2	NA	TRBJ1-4	CASSRDRGRPGEKLFF	TGTGCCAGCAGCCGGGACAGGGGGCGACCCGGGGAAAAACTGTTTTTT
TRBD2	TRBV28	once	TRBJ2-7	CASKMGGRGEQYF	TGTGCCAGCAAGATGGGCGGGAGGGGCGAGCAGTACTTC
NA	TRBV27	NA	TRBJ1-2	CASSPLTVSGYNGYTF	TGTGCCAGCAGTCCGCTAACCGTATCAGGGTATAATGGCTACACCTTC